Each of the 27 T cell receptor beta chains below was sequenced from the same sample in a study of T cell responses to AZD1222 COVID-19 vaccine. Measured with immunoSEQ multiplex PCR; TCRdb has only the in-frame clones, and not every one. The sample includes about 180,000 clones, about 91% of them seen just once. Sample: peripheral blood, taken on day 0 of AZD1222 vaccination. These receptors came from an adult in good health.

The chain uses TRBV5-5 and TRBJ1-2; D possibly corresponds to TRBD1 (5 bases). CDR1 is SGHKS and CDR2 is YYEKEE in the germline V gene (reference sequence). V lost 0 bases and J lost 2, with 11 bases in between. This CDR3 is built from 15 residues. CDR3 bases: TGTGCCAGCAGCTTGGGAGCCCCAGGGAACTATGGCTACACCTTC. It yields the protein CASSLGAPGNYGYTF.

V and J are TRBV4-1 and TRBJ2-1; TRBD2 aligns across 7 bases. The CDR3 is 16 amino acids. The germline gives CDR1 MGHRA, CDR2 YSYEKL. Trimming took 5 bases from V and 1 from J; bases not matched to a gene: 8. The CDR3 spells CASSSSSGTSYNEQFF. In DNA, the CDR3 is TGCGCCAGCAGCTCCTCTAGCGGAACTTCCTACAATGAGCAGTTCTTC.

The chain carries TRBV6-5 and TRBJ1-5; 9 bases fit TRBD1. Per the germline V gene, CDR1 is MNHEY and CDR2 is SVGAGI. The V and J ends lost 5 bases and 4 bases, in that order; junction bases with no gene match: 6. There are 15 residues in the CDR3. DNA of the CDR3: TGTGCCAGCAGTCGGGACAGGGATCGGAATCAGCCCCAGCATTTT. It specifies CASSRDRDRNQPQHF.

The chain joins TRBV6-2 or TRBV6-3 to TRBJ2-7; 8 bases fit TRBD1. This CDR3 comprises 13 residues. Looked up from germline, CDR1 is MNHEY and CDR2 is SVGEGT. J lost 4 bases, V lost 6 bases, and 5 bases had no gene match. In DNA, the CDR3 is TGTGCCAGCAGCCTAGGACAGGGTTACGAGCAGTACTTC. This encodes CASSLGQGYEQYF.

The chain is built from TRBV6-5 and TRBJ1-1, with a possible D match to TRBD1 (5 bases). The V end lost 6 bases, the J end lost 8 bases, and 13 bases lay between the germline ends. Per the germline V gene, CDR1 is MNHEY and CDR2 is SVGAGI. The CDR3 runs 12 residues. The CDR3 here is CASRGTLREAFF. In DNA, the CDR3 is TGTGCCAGCAGGGGGACCCTTCGGGAAGCTTTCTTT.

The chain uses TRBV7-9 and TRBJ1-1, with 7 bases lining up with TRBD1. The V segment lost 6 bases and the J segment 0 bases; nucleotides outside the gene matches: 7. The germline V gene has CDR1 SEHNR and CDR2 FQNEAQ (reference sequence). The CDR3 spans 15 residues. CDR3 in DNA: TGTGCCAGCAGAGCGACAGGGCAGGTGAACACTGAAGCTTTCTTT. Translating it yields CASRATGQVNTEAFF.

The chain combines TRBV25-1 with TRBJ1-1, with D maybe TRBD1 (6 bases). This CDR3 contains 12 residues. CDR1 is MGHDK and CDR2 is SYGVNS in the germline V gene. V lost 7 bases to trimming and J lost 1 base, with 7 bases between them. CDR3 protein: CASKGGNTEAFF. DNA of the CDR3: TGTGCCAGCAAGGGGGGGAACACTGAAGCTTTCTTT.

The J gene is TRBJ1-6, the V gene TRBV20-1; 8 positions agree with TRBD1. There are 15 residues in the CDR3. The junction had 9 bases not matched to a gene; V was cut back by 3 bases and J by 8 bases. Germline V gene lookup returns CDR1 DFQATT and CDR2 SNEGSKA (reference sequence). The CDR3 spells CSASAQGAKYSPLHF. CDR3 in DNA: TGCAGTGCTAGTGCTCAGGGGGCAAAGTATTCACCCCTCCACTTT.

The rearrangement joins TRBV28 to TRBJ1-3, with a weak D call TRBD1 (5 bases). CDR3 length equals 17 residues. Trimming removed 4 bases from V and 0 bases from J, with 16 bases in between. CDR1 is MDHEN and CDR2 is SYDVKM in the germline V gene. Here the CDR3 DNA reads TGTGCCAGCAGTTCTGAGTTACGGGACTACTCTGGAAACACCATATATTTT. It encodes CASSSELRDYSGNTIYF.

In its sample, this clone was seen once. The gene calls are TRBV7-2 and TRBJ1-5; a weak D match, TRBD1 (6 bases). Germline lookup yields CDR1 SGHTA and CDR2 FQGNSA. V shed 3 bases and J shed 0 bases, with 12 bases lying between them. The CDR3 totals 16 residues. CDR3 loop: CASSFRTADSNQPQHF. Written as DNA, the CDR3 is TGTGCCAGCAGCTTTCGGACAGCCGATAGCAATCAGCCCCAGCATTTT.

CDR3 amino acids: CATPKGTGRVARGYTF. CDR3 in DNA: TGTGCCACCCCCAAGGGGACAGGGAGGGTAGCGAGGGGCTACACCTTC. This rearrangement joins TRBV28 to TRBJ1-2; TRBD1 aligns across 9 bases. The CDR3 has 16 amino acids. In germline, CDR1 is MDHEN, CDR2 SYDVKM. The V gene end was trimmed by 10 bases and the J gene end by 8 bases; junction bases not matched to a gene: 20.

The V and J genes are TRBV30 and TRBJ1-1; no firm D call. The CDR3 extends over 13 amino acids. Germline V gene lookup returns CDR1 GTSNPN and CDR2 SVGIG (reference sequence). V was pared by 0 bases and J by 4 bases, with 9 bases between. CDR3 DNA sequence: TGTGCCTGGAGTGTACACCCCGGCACTGAAGCTTTCTTT. Protein: CAWSVHPGTEAFF.

This clone appeared a single time. Here the CDR3 reads CASSSPTSGGLETQYF. CDR3 DNA sequence: TGTGCCAGCAGCTCACCGACTAGCGGGGGGCTTGAGACCCAGTACTTC. This chain connects TRBV5-4 to TRBJ2-5; TRBD2 matches 13 bases. Losses at the gene ends were 3 bases for V and 5 bases for J; bases not matched to a gene: 7. The germline V gene encodes CDR1 SGHNT and CDR2 YYREEE (reference sequence). CDR3 length equals 16 residues.

The chain couples TRBV6-1 to TRBJ1-1; D unclear. Trimming shortened V by 4 bases and J by 4 bases, and 25 bases separated the two germline ends. The CDR3 is made up of 18 amino acids. Germline-derived CDR1 and CDR2 are MNHNS and SASEGT. The CDR3 loop reads CASSAPPPYRSIGTEAFF. Here the CDR3 DNA reads TGTGCCAGCAGTGCCCCCCCGCCCTACCGATCCATAGGCACTGAAGCTTTCTTT.

The chain is built from TRBV28 and TRBJ2-3; D is undetermined. The germline CDR1 and CDR2 sequences are MDHEN and SYDVKM. The CDR3 extends over 11 amino acids. V lost 5 bases and J lost 2, with 2 bases in between. The CDR3 sequence: CASSVTDTQYF. CDR3 coding DNA: TGTGCCAGCAGTGTCACAGATACGCAGTATTTT.

This clone was detected only a few times. The genes are TRBV6-2 or TRBV6-3 and TRBJ2-1, with 13 bases matching TRBD2. The length of the CDR3 is 14 residues. Germline V gene lookup returns CDR1 MNHEY and CDR2 SVGEGT. Trimming at V came to 2 bases and at J to 15 bases, leaving 7 bases not matched to a gene. The DNA for the CDR3 is TGTGCCAGCAGTTACGGACTAGCGGGGGATCGACCGTTCTTC. Encoded protein: CASSYGLAGDRPFF.

The V gene is TRBV3-1 (or the pseudogene TRBV3-2), the J gene TRBJ2-7; TRBD2 matches 7 bases. Trimming took 4 bases from V and 0 from J; bases not matched to a gene: 12. Germline CDR1 reads LGHDT; CDR2 reads YNNKEL (reference sequence). CDR3 length: 17 amino acids. This CDR3 is CASSPSGIAGLSYEQYF. In DNA form, the CDR3 reads TGTGCCAGCAGCCCGTCTGGGATAGCGGGTCTCTCCTACGAGCAGTACTTC.

This chain connects TRBV6-1 to TRBJ1-2; no definite D call. The CDR3 totals 12 residues. Trimming shortened V by 2 bases and J by 5 bases, and 6 bases separated the two germline ends. CDR1 is MNHNS, CDR2 SASEGT, per germline. CDR3 sequence (DNA): TGTGCCAGCAGTGAACCCAGGTATGGCTACACCTTC. Translation gives CASSEPRYGYTF.

J is TRBJ2-6 and V is TRBV15; D is possibly TRBD2 (6 bases). CDR3 length: 19 amino acids. Trimming stripped 2 bases from V and 0 bases from J, with 17 bases between. Germline CDR1 LNHNV, CDR2 YYDKDF (reference sequence). CDR3 loop: CATSRHPEGSYSGANVLTF. The DNA of the CDR3 is TGTGCCACCAGCAGACACCCGGAGGGGTCTTACTCTGGGGCCAACGTCCTGACTTTC.

The chain joins TRBV27 to TRBJ1-4, with TRBD1 as a possible D gene (5 bases). The ends were cut back, 5 bases at V and 2 bases at J, with 21 bases in the middle. This CDR3 is built from 18 residues. Germline V CDR1 and CDR2: MNHEY, SMNVEV (reference sequence). CDR3 region: CASSPTHPRGWTNEKLFF. CDR3 bases: TGTGCCAGCAGTCCAACCCACCCTCGGGGCTGGACTAATGAAAAACTGTTTTTT.

The chain is built from TRBV7-9 and TRBJ2-2; no clear D gene. V lost 3 bases and J lost 6, with 2 bases in between. CDR3 size: 11 residues. Germline CDR1 is SEHNR and CDR2 is FQNEAQ (reference sequence). The CDR3 DNA is TGTGCCAGCAGCTTGGCCGGGGAGCTGTTTTTT. It codes for CASSLAGELFF.

The chain joins TRBV19 to TRBJ2-3; 7 bases line up with TRBD2. The junction had 2 bases not matched to a gene; V was cut back by 2 bases and J by 3 bases. The CDR3 covers 14 residues. CDR1 and CDR2 from the germline V gene are LNHDA and SQIVND (reference sequence). CDR3 bases: TGTGCCAGTAGTATATGGGAGGGAACAGATACGCAGTATTTT. Translated, it gives CASSIWEGTDTQYF.

V gene TRBV18 combines with J gene TRBJ1-2; D is uncertain. Germline V lookup: CDR1 KGHSH, CDR2 LQKENI. Trimming cost V 5 bases and J 4 bases, with 8 bases left between them. This CDR3 region has 12 residues. CDR3 in amino acids: CASSDGFYGYTF. CDR3 nucleotide sequence: TGTGCCAGCTCAGACGGTTTCTATGGCTACACCTTC.

The CDR3 here is CASSPRHGAYNEQFF. As DNA, the CDR3 is TGTGCCAGCTCCCCTAGACACGGGGCCTACAATGAGCAGTTCTTC. The V gene is TRBV18, the J gene TRBJ2-1; a weak D match, TRBD2 (5 bases). The germline V gene encodes CDR1 KGHSH and CDR2 LQKENI. Trimming stripped 6 bases from V and 2 bases from J, with 14 bases between. The CDR3 runs to 15 residues.

J is TRBJ2-3 and V is TRBV18; maybe TRBD2 (6 bases). The CDR3 sequence is 14 residues long. CDR1 and CDR2 from the germline V gene are KGHSH and LQKENI. The V gene lost 3 bases and the J gene lost 6 bases, with 13 bases spanning the gap. The CDR3 nucleotides read TGTGCCAGCTCACCGGGGACTCCGAGGGATACGCAGTATTTT. Translated, it gives CASSPGTPRDTQYF.

The chain couples TRBV28 to TRBJ2-2, with TRBD1 as a possible D gene (7 bases). Trimming removed 4 bases from V and 4 bases from J, with 19 bases in between. This CDR3 has 17 residues. The germline CDR1 and CDR2 sequences are MDHEN and SYDVKM. As DNA, the CDR3 is TGTGCCAGCAGTTCCCCAGGGGGAGGACCGAGCACCGGGGAGCTGTTTTTT. Amino acid sequence: CASSSPGGGPSTGELFF.

The rearrangement joins TRBV28 to TRBJ2-7, with 9 bases fitting TRBD2. Germline lookup yields CDR1 MDHEN and CDR2 SYDVKM. The CDR3 runs 16 residues. V gave up 2 bases and J gave up 2 bases; unmatched junction bases: 7. Here the CDR3 DNA reads TGTGCCAGCAGTTTAATAGGGGGACTAGCCGCCTACGAGCAGTACTTC. Protein sequence: CASSLIGGLAAYEQYF.